The sequence of this T cell receptor (beta chain) was determined in a study of blood T cells in healthy people across ages. Study-level points and caveats: TCR beta diversity was tightly associated with the proportion of naive T cells. The diversity estimates, figures obtained from one million T cells, were considered underestimates.

After removal of 5 bases from V and 0 bases from J, the junction contained 4 bases not matched to a gene. CDR1 is DFQATT, CDR2 SNEGSKA, per germline (reference sequence). The CDR3 has 13 amino acids. Primers used in a second PCR of roughly 6 to 11 cycles were a sample-barcoded 5' primer and a J-beta primer mix. A template-switch adaptor containing 12 random nucleotides labeled each cDNA molecule. Using its own MiXCR run on the 5' RACE reads, TCRdb lists one record per CDR3 protein. This table holds hundreds of thousands of distinct CDR3 sequences, roughly three fifths found once. About this clonotype itself: Its cognate antigen is unknown.

The sequence was obtained from a man aged 55 to 70 in good health. Sequenced material: blood. The chain joins TRBV20-1 to TRBJ2-7, with 7 bases matching TRBD1. CDR3 residues: CSAGDRASYEQYF. The CDR3 bases are TGCAGTGCTGGTGACAGGGCCTCCTACGAGCAGTACTTC.